Below are 7 T cell receptor beta chains sequenced from a single sample in a study of cytomegalovirus exposure and HLA in healthy donors. The data were produced by immunoSEQ multiplex PCR, yet TCRdb's version contains in-frame clones alone and is incomplete. The top ten hold approximately 1% of the sample, which has 100,000 or so clones, less than 95% seen once. The sample was PBMCs. The receptors were gathered from a woman aged 18-29 years in good health and CMV-seronegative.

This clone appeared once. The chain recombines TRBV6-1 with TRBJ2-1; the match to TRBD1 covers 9 bases. V gave up 9 bases and J gave up 4 bases; unmatched junction bases: 7. Germline CDR1 reads MNHNS; CDR2 reads SASEGT. CDR3 length: 14 residues. The CDR3 here is CASYRGLLYNEQFF. The CDR3 DNA reads as TGTGCCAGTTACAGGGGGCTCTTGTACAATGAGCAGTTCTTC.

The chain couples TRBV27 to TRBJ1-5; D may be TRBD1 (6 bases). Germline V lookup: CDR1 MNHEY, CDR2 SMNVEV (reference sequence). V lost 2 bases to trimming and J lost 2 bases, with 7 bases between them. The CDR3 is 14 residues long. The CDR3 is CASSLKGGNQPQHF. As DNA, the CDR3 is TGTGCCAGCAGTTTAAAGGGGGGCAATCAGCCCCAGCATTTT.

This rearrangement joins TRBV9 to TRBJ1-2, with a possible D match to TRBD1 (5 bases). V was cut by 0 bases and J by 3 bases, with 12 bases left in between. CDR3 size: 15 residues. The germline CDR1 and CDR2 sequences are SGDLS and YYNGEE. For the CDR3, the DNA is TGTGCCAGCAGCGTAGGCGGGGGAGCGGACTATGGCTACACCTTC. It yields the protein CASSVGGGADYGYTF.

V is TRBV7-3 and J is TRBJ1-1, with 7 nucleotides matching TRBD1. The CDR3 length is 13 residues. The ends lost 2 bases at V and 6 bases at J; junction bases unmatched: 3. In germline, CDR1 is SGHTA, CDR2 FQGTGA. CDR3 in amino acids: CASSLEGQSEAFF. The DNA of the CDR3 is TGTGCCAGCAGCTTAGAGGGACAGTCTGAAGCTTTCTTT.

This clone was found once. J is TRBJ1-5 and V is TRBV9, with D perhaps matching TRBD1 (5 bases). Trimming left V 4 bases short and J 4 bases short, with 12 bases between. Germline V gene data show CDR1 as SGDLS and CDR2 as YYNGEE. The CDR3 is made up of 14 amino acids. The CDR3 nucleotides are TGTGCCAGCAGCCCCTCCGGGGGGAATCAGCCCCAGCATTTT. Its translation is CASSPSGGNQPQHF.

This clone was found once. V gene TRBV27 combines with J gene TRBJ1-4; D perhaps matches TRBD1 (6 bases). In germline, CDR1 is MNHEY, CDR2 SMNVEV (reference sequence). Trimming pared 5 bases from V and 4 bases from J, leaving 17 bases between. This CDR3 contains 16 residues. The CDR3: CASSRTRGAGNEKLFF. The CDR3 coding sequence is TGTGCCAGCAGTCGAACCCGGGGGGCAGGTAATGAAAAACTGTTTTTT.

The rearrangement joins TRBV15 to TRBJ2-1; 10 bases align to TRBD2. CDR3 length: 15 amino acids. V lost 5 bases and J lost 4; bases outside the gene matches: 5. Germline CDR1 and CDR2: LNHNV and YYDKDF (reference sequence). CDR3 nucleotides: TGTGCCACCAGCCGGACTAGCGGAGGGTACAATGAGCAGTTCTTC. As protein: CATSRTSGGYNEQFF.